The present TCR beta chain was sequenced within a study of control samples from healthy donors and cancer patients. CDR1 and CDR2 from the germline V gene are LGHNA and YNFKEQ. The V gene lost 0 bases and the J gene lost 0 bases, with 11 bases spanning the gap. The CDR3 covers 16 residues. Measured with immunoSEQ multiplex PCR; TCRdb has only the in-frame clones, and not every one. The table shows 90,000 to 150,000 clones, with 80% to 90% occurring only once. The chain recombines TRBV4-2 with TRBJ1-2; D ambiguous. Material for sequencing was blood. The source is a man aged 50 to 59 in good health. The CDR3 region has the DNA TGTGCCAGCAGCCAAGATCGGTCCGGGACTAACTATGGCTACACCTTC. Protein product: CASSQDRSGTNYGYTF.